Described below is a single T cell receptor (beta chain) sequence and its context. What it binds is not known. This entry comes from a study of lymphopenia after photon versus proton radiotherapy. Overall study findings and caveats: Post-nadir diversity loss with photons came from oligoclonal expansion, particularly CD8+ Temra cells. Photon-treated patients lost naive T cells and TCR diversity; proton-treated stayed stable.

The V gene lost 3 bases and the J gene lost 0 bases, with 11 bases spanning the gap. The CDR3 spans 16 residues. Germline lookup yields CDR1 MNHEY and CDR2 SMNVEV (reference sequence). Libraries were prepared by immunoSEQ multiplex PCR; TCRdb keeps only in-frame clonotypes and omits some of them. The data contain about 160,000 clones, 70% to 90% of them singletons. The source material was peripheral blood, sampled from a patient treated with photon-based radiotherapy. The receptor was isolated from a man over 45 with gastric cancer. The chain is built from TRBV27 and TRBJ2-2; D call uncertain. The CDR3 sequence is CASSFGTAANTGELFF. In DNA, the CDR3 is TGTGCCAGCAGTTTCGGAACGGCCGCGAACACCGGGGAGCTGTTTTTT.